This T cell receptor (beta chain) was sequenced in a study of blood T cells in healthy people across ages. Overall study: Using template switching, researchers captured about one barcoded beta molecule for each two T cells.

Next came a second PCR, run for about 7 to 12 cycles, which used a sample-barcoded 5' primer along with a J-beta primer mix. TCRdb re-analysed the 5' RACE reads in MiXCR, keeping a single row per CDR3 protein. The table lists hundreds of thousands of distinct CDR3 sequences, 25% to 35% of them singletons, with approximately 14% in the top ten. Germline V lookup: CDR1 SNHLY, CDR2 FYNNEI. CDR3 size: 13 residues. Trimming pared 6 bases from V and 8 bases from J, leaving 16 bases between. Source material: blood. This sequence joins TRBV2 and TRBJ1-2, with a possible D match to TRBD1 (5 bases). The receptor comes from a woman aged 80 or over in good health. The CDR3 reads CASRASPRGGYTF. CDR3 bases: TGTGCCAGCAGGGCTTCGCCCCGGGGGGGCTACACCTTC.